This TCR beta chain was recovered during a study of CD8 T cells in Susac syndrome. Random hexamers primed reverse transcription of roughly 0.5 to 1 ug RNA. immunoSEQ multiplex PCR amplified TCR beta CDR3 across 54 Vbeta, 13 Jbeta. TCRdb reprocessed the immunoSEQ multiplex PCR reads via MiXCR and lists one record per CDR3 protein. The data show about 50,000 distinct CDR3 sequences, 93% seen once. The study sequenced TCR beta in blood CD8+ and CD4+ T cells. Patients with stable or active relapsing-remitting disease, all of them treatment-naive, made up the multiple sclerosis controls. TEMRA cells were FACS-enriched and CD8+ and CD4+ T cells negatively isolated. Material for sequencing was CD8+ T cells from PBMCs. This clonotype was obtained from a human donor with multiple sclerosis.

The CDR3 spells CASGRSTYEQYF. The CDR3 DNA follows: TGTGCCAGCGGCCGAAGTACTTACGAGCAGTACTTC. This rearrangement joins TRBV2 to TRBJ2-7; D ambiguous. V lost 8 bases, J lost 4 bases, and 12 bases lay in between. Germline V CDR1 and CDR2: SNHLY, FYNNEI. The CDR3 runs to 12 residues.